This entry features one TCR beta chain sequence. This record belongs to a study of blood T cell repertoires in COVID-19. Study background: Collection of acute and convalescent COVID-19 samples took place in the United States, Italy and Spain. PBMCs, B-cell-depleted T cells, or T cells were the source of the cDNA or gDNA that made up the material.

Per the original methods: Scientists estimated how many nucleated cells there were by amplifying reference gene primers. Repertoires were generated with immunoSEQ multiplex PCR, while TCRdb's copy carries only in-frame clones and drops some. Clone size and V and J calls were adopted from that table, with D and trimming inferred from the DNA. Of approximately 150,000 clones in the sample, approximately 88% were seen once. The sequence was obtained from a human donor in a cohort sampled during active COVID-19. The sample was peripheral blood.

The chain's CDR3 is CASSIYIEGTDTQYF. As DNA, the CDR3 is TGTGCCAGTAGTATATACATCGAGGGCACAGATACGCAGTATTTT. The V call is TRBV19, the J call TRBJ2-3; D is unresolved. Germline values: CDR1 LNHDA, CDR2 SQIVND (reference sequence). This CDR3 has 15 amino acids. V was cut by 2 bases and J by 1 base, with 10 bases left in between.